This T cell receptor beta chain was identified during a study of CXCR3-negative and CXCR3-positive naive CD8 T cells (dated by TCRdb to between 2018 and 2020). Looking at the study overall: In total, roughly 140 million TRB reads were obtained, corresponding to roughly 1.5 +/- 0.3 million reads per library. TRBV-TRBJ cluster analysis included naive subsets from about five donors and memory cells from 3 donors. Data from around ten donors, pooled across two independent experiments, went into the diversity and physicochemical repertoire analyses. Here is what the overall study found, with its caveats: Because surface CD5, which has been linked to self-reactivity in mice, was comparable between naive subsets, TCR interaction strength was also inferred from TRB CDR3 physicochemical properties. Repertoire diversity was comparably high in both naive subsets but much lower in memory CD8+ T cells. Freshly isolated PBMCs were used for most assays because CXCR3 expression went down partially after cryopreservation. Naive CXCR3-negative and CXCR3-positive cells from the same donor showed similar TRBV-TRBJ usage, whereas memory cells showed distinct patterns.

These reads were obtained on a NextSeq 550. The Human TCR Profiling Kit (MiLaboratory) was used to prepare UMI-labeled 5' RACE TRB cDNA libraries. The full amount of extracted RNA was used for cDNA synthesis, and the full amount of resulting cDNA was used for PCR amplification. Libraries were prepared in parallel using an identical number of PCR cycles. Under the source paper's analysis protocol: About 48,000 +/- 9,800 unique UMI-labeled TRB cDNA molecules per library were extracted with MIGEC and MiXCR, with at least two reads per UMI required. An average of around 40,000 +/- 10,000 functional in-frame TRB CDR3 nucleotide clonotypes without stop codons was found per library. After each sample was downsampled to 5000 UMI-labeled TRB molecules, VDJtools was used to calculate diversity metrics such as normalized Shannon-Wiener and Chao1. Clonotype-size-weighted physicochemical properties of the central five CDR3 residues (interaction energy, strength, volume and Kidera factor 4) were computed in VDJtools. Each entry corresponds to one CDR3 protein sequence from reads that TCRdb reprocessed, and DNA is not given. TCRdb, not the original authors, processed these V and J calls. Per the sample table, the count is roughly 40,000 distinct CDR3 sequences. Jointly, the top ten make up 6% to 8.5% of the sample.

Reading from cysteine to phenylalanine, the CDR3 counts 14 amino acids. No nucleotide data were recorded. CDR1 is given as WNHNN and CDR2 as SYGVQD, both from the germline V gene (reference sequence). Each CD8+ T cell subset was flow-sorted in triplicate, with roughly 310,000 cells per subset placed directly into RLT lysis buffer. Standard density gradient centrifugation was used to isolate peripheral blood mononuclear cells from buffy coats. An RNeasy Mini Kit was used to extract total RNA from the sorted cells. A word on this clonotype: Its antigen specificity is not known.

Sequencing was done on a sample of memory CD8+ T cells from blood. The sample's cell subset or site, from its label and the paper: conventional CD8+ memory T cells (TMEM), sorted as controls. The origin of this receptor is a human donor in good health. Some clones in this sample may be carry-over from other donors' samples. The chain is assembled from TRBV10-1 and TRBJ2-5; without DNA, the TCRdb call of TRBD2 cannot be checked. The CDR3 reads CASIIAGDEETQYF.